This T cell receptor beta chain was identified during a study of cytomegalovirus exposure and HLA in healthy donors (dated by TCRdb to about 2017). Background for the entire study: According to an earlier analysis of 550 to 750 of the donors, 150 million to 200 million T cells yielded 100 million or so unique TCR beta sequences and about 300 Gb of sequence data. An early release covering 550 to 650 HLA-typed donors comprised roughly 300 gigabases of sequencing data and tens of millions of unique TCR sequences. The genetic ancestry cluster associated with self-reported Caucasian donors included about 84% of the roughly 400 genotyped donors. The study aimed to test whether cataloging public T cell receptors could reveal signatures of past pathogen exposure. The study profiled the T cell repertoires of some 610 subjects by immunosequencing and related them to cytomegalovirus serostatus. In addition to the first cohort of several hundred subjects, a separate validation cohort of 120 different subjects was used. To predict cytomegalovirus infection status, the study brought together high-throughput TCR immunosequencing, statistical association of individual TCRs with disease status, and machine learning. A later analysis re-examined previously published TCR beta repertoires from more than 550 donors and added high-resolution HLA genotyping to investigate patterns of TCR occurrence. Rather than using new phenotypic data, the later analysis identified candidate immune exposures from TCR beta sequences and from how often those sequences occurred across donors. In an earlier analysis of a few hundred of the donors, high-throughput TCR beta sequencing was used to judge whether each TCR beta V gene segment behaved as functional or pseudogenic. Donor age, sex, ethnicity and CMV serostatus were compiled together with the repertoire data. A later genetic analysis took genome-wide SNP genotypes for about 55% of the 666 donors and used that subset as a discovery cohort. Every discovery cohort repertoire had been produced on one sequencing platform. HLA typing covered class I and class II loci at four-digit resolution. Typing coverage varied by locus: roughly 629-640 donors for A, B, C, DRB1 and DQB1; approximately 500 for DQA1; more than 600 for DPA1; approximately 490 for DPB1. Several DR-DQ haplotypes were handled as single units for association and clustering, since linkage in the cohort was strong. Across around 400 genotyped donors of the cohort, an average of approximately 240,000 unique TCR beta nucleotide sequences per donor were sequenced, and 15% to 20% of those sequences were non-productive.

The cohort was made up of 500 to 800 healthy bone marrow donors. All cohort members were sampled while nominally healthy, although unrecorded immune exposures were likely present. The donor tested CMV seropositive and was one of the 289 seropositive cohort members. A peripheral blood sample was collected from each donor, and TCR beta sequencing was performed on peripheral blood mononuclear cells. The Qiagen DNeasy Blood Extraction Kit was used to extract genomic DNA from the blood cell samples. The research as a whole found: In a later genetic analysis, fewer N-insertions in productive TCRs were reported among donors in an Asian-associated ancestry cluster than the roughly 700-donor mean. A later analysis associated 16,951 TCR beta sequences with specific HLA alleles at a false discovery rate of 0.05. According to a later analysis, most CMV-associated TCR beta chains appeared to be HLA-restricted, and the HLA associations seemed to be driven largely by CMV exposure. The earlier analysis of 587 of the donors excluded 15 to 20 rarely observed V segments, including chromosome 9 orphons, because counts were too low. A cluster of highly shared sequence variants was judged likely to be a technical artifact of the sequencing pipeline. In a later analysis, HLA-associated TCR beta chains were found to be more clonally expanded and to have lower generation probabilities than equally common non-associated chains. Roughly uniform sequencing depth across donors was assumed in presence/absence analyses, although this assumption may not hold. In the study, 150 to 200 TCR beta chains were listed as associated with cytomegalovirus. In a later analysis, TCR association rates were found to vary across HLA loci, with the most associated TCRs seen for DRB1 alleles and the fewest for HLA-C alleles. The classifier was reported to diagnose cytomegalovirus status with high specificity and sensitivity in both the original cohort and the validation cohort. The cohort was sequenced for TCR beta chains only, and without alpha or paired-chain data the features that could be detected were limited. In an earlier analysis of approximately 590 of the donors, most TCR beta V segments appeared in productive rearrangements about 87% or about 30% of the time, broadly matching IMGT annotations. Because HLA typing was missing for some donors at each locus, association tests included only the typed subset. Some IMGT-functional V segments, including TRBV6-2 and TRBV6-3, could not be distinguished by the 87-base-pair reads and were therefore excluded. Linkage disequilibrium might explain the correlated functional status among segregating V segments, but an unknown experimental factor could not be excluded. It was suggested by the authors that the approach could potentially be generalized to other disease states and immunological phenotypes. A few of the identified cytomegalovirus-associated TCR beta chains were confirmed in vitro to be specific for cytomegalovirus antigens. In a later analysis, several top co-occurrence clusters were reported to appear linked to parvovirus B19, influenza, CMV and Epstein-Barr virus. Across donors, most TCR sequences were observed very rarely, whereas some public TCRs were present in many individuals. CMV serostatus was the only immune exposure information available for the cohort. Strong co-occurrence of HLA alleles, especially DR and DQ, made assigning TCR associations to individual alleles difficult. A further reported finding was that TCR beta sequences accurately predicted the HLA-A and HLA-B alleles for most subjects in the first cohort. An association between a missense DCLRE1C variant and V-gene and J-gene trimming of TCR beta chains was found in a later genetic analysis and replicated in an independent cohort.

From cysteine to phenylalanine, the CDR3 is 16 amino acids long. The DNA shown is the 48-base CDR3, in frame from base 1. Compared with germline, V lacks 0 bases and J lacks 4 bases; bases without a gene match: 6. CDR1 and CDR2 (SGHTA, FQGNSA) derive from the germline V gene. In the case of this clone: The antigen it binds to is not known. There are no base qualities to consult, and no much larger clone falls within one base.

The receptor library was made with the immunoSEQ multiplex PCR assay. For the multiplex PCR, a mixture combining 60 forward primers for TCR Vbeta segments and 13 reverse primers for TCR Jbeta segments was used. The CDR3 region of rearranged TCR beta genes was amplified from genomic DNA with a multiplex PCR assay. On the Illumina HiSeq System, the amplified TCR beta libraries were sequenced as 87-base-pair reads. Per the authors' processing: A later analysis tallied 75 million to 95 million unique TCR beta chains across the 700 or so repertoires, and around 10 million of those chains were shared by two or more donors. Raw reads were error-corrected and collapsed into unique sequences with a nearest-neighbor algorithm that merged closely related sequences to remove PCR and sequencing errors. CDR3 sequences were aligned to IMGT reference sequences to assign V, D and J gene segments. Each retained sequence needed at least a six-nucleotide match to both a V gene segment and a J gene segment. Rearrangements were called productive when the CDR3 lacked stop codons and stayed in frame with V and J; all others were non-productive. CDR3 was defined by IMGT convention, running from the second conserved V-encoded cysteine to the conserved J-encoded phenylalanine. In an earlier analysis of roughly 610 of the donors, sequences lacking an unambiguous match to a single V gene segment were excluded. In an earlier analysis of a few hundred of the donors, a V segment was called functional when productive rearrangements were above 56.7%, and segregating when the standard deviation between donors exceeded 5%. A statistical classification framework was built for diagnosing cytomegalovirus status from the catalog of TCR beta chain sequences. A later analysis assigned V and J genes by comparing TCR nucleotide sequences with IMGT/GENE-DB human TR gene sequences. A later analysis assigned CDR3 sequences and most-parsimonious VDJ recombination scenarios with the TCRdist pipeline. A later analysis defined each TCR beta chain by its CDR3 amino acid sequence plus V-gene family, and excluded reads lacking a unique V-gene family. To address suspected cross-contamination and a sequencing artifact, a later analysis removed under 600 highly shared, low-generation-probability nucleotide sequences. For each public chain, a later analysis derived a clonal expansion index from normalized ranks of inferred template counts within each repertoire. In a later analysis, generation probabilities were computed with a VDJ recombination model fitted to out-of-frame rearrangements, and the resulting probabilities were checked against IGoR. In a later analysis, hypergeometric tests were used to score TCR-TCR, TCR-HLA and TCR-CMV co-occurrence, with a repertoire-size bias correction applied to TCR pairs. To estimate false discovery rates, a later analysis permuted the HLA or CMV assignments 20 times. A later analysis grouped co-occurring TCRs with DBSCAN, adding TCRdist sequence similarity when clustering within HLA-allele-positive subsets. Repertoires with fewer than 30,000 or more than 120,000 public chains were left out of co-occurrence clustering, as were four to six repertoires with anomalous nucleotide sharing. TCRdb retrieved this table from immuneACCESS and kept in-frame rearrangements only. Not all clones are present; in checked studies, unresolved V genes account for under half, and no reason is known for the remainder. The D gene and trimming were derived from the DNA, and the V and J assignments and clone size from that table. The sample table shows around 120,000 clones, and nearly 65% are seen once. The ten most abundant clones make up 10% of the sample.

The chain couples TRBV7-2 to TRBJ2-3, and TRBD1 matches 8 of the central bases. The sequence was obtained from a man in his forties in good health and CMV-seropositive. Sample: PBMCs. The CDR3 amino acid sequence is: CASSLAGAGGADTQYF. At the DNA level, the sequence is TGTGCCAGCAGCTTAGCCGGGGCAGGGGGCGCAGATACGCAGTATTTT. With all but the CDR3 taken from the reference TRBV7-2 and TRBJ2-3 genes, the full variable domain is: GAGVSQSPSNKVTEKGKDVELRCDPISGHTALYWYRQSLGQGLEFLIYFQGNSAPDKSGLPSDRFSAERTGGSVSTLTIQRTQQEDSAVYLCASSLAGAGGADTQYFGPGTRLTVL.